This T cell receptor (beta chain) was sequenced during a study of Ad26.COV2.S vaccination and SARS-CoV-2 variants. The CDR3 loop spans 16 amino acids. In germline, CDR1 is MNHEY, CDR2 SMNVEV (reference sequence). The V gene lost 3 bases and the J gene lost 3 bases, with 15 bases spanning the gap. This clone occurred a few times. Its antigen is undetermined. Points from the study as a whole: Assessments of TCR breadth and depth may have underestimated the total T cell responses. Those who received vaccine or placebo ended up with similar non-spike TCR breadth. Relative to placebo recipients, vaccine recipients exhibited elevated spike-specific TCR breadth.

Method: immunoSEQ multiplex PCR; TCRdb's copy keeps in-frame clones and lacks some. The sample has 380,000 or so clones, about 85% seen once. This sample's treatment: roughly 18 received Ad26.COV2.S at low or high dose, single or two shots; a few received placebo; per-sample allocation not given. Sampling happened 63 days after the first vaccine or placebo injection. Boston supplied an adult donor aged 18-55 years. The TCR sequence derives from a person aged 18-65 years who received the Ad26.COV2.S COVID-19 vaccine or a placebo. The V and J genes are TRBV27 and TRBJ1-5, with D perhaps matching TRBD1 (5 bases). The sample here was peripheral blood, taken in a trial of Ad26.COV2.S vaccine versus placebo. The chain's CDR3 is CASSFRAGMFNQPQHF. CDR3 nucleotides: TGTGCCAGCAGTTTTCGGGCAGGGATGTTCAATCAGCCCCAGCATTTT.